Below, 6 T cell receptor beta chains from the same sample are listed, as sequenced in a study of blood T cell repertoires in COVID-19. The assay was immunoSEQ multiplex PCR, and TCRdb's table has in-frame clones only and misses some. The sample has roughly 380,000 clones, approximately 89% seen once; the top ten hold approximately 1.3%. The sequenced material came from PBMCs or T cells enriched from blood (not recorded which). All receptors come from a man between 25 and 39 years old who had recovered from COVID-19.

The CDR3 region has the DNA TGCAGCGTTTCCATGAACACCGGGGAGCTGTTTTTT. Protein product: CSVSMNTGELFF. This chain links TRBV29-1 with TRBJ2-2; D remains unclear. Germline V CDR1 and CDR2: SQVTM, ANQGSEA. The CDR3 has 12 residues. V lost 5 bases and J lost 1, with 5 bases in between.

The V gene is TRBV15, the J gene TRBJ2-7, with no clear D. The CDR3 is 15 residues long. V lost 4 bases and J 2 bases, leaving 15 bases between the germline ends. The germline V gene has CDR1 LNHNV and CDR2 YYDKDF (reference sequence). The CDR3 nucleotides are TGTGCCACCAGCACCCCAAGCGACCCAACCTACGAGCAGTACTTC. It encodes CATSTPSDPTYEQYF.

The J gene is TRBJ2-7, the V gene TRBV5-1; a possible D gene is TRBD1 (6 bases). The CDR3 totals 12 residues. V was cut by 5 bases and J by 5 bases, with 11 bases left in between. CDR1 SGHRS and CDR2 YFSETQ come from the germline V gene. The CDR3 is CASSLTGNEQYF. The CDR3 coding sequence is TGCGCCAGCAGTTTAACAGGGAACGAGCAGTACTTC.

The chain carries TRBV7-6 and TRBJ1-5; a weak D match, TRBD1 (5 bases). CDR3 length equals 15 residues. V shed 3 bases and J shed 4 bases, with 13 bases lying between them. Germline V gives CDR1 SGHVS, CDR2 FNYEAQ. CDR3 sequence reads: CASSLYPDRNQPQHF. CDR3 sequence (DNA): TGTGCCAGCAGCTTGTACCCCGACAGAAATCAGCCCCAGCATTTT.

This clone was picked up one time. The chain links TRBV3-1 (or the pseudogene TRBV3-2) to TRBJ2-2; 12 bases fit TRBD2. In germline, CDR1 is LGHDT, CDR2 YNNKEL (reference sequence). The ends lost 0 bases at V and 2 bases at J; junction bases unmatched: 4. The CDR3 has 18 residues. This chain's CDR3 is CASSQELAGGLNTGELFF. The DNA for the CDR3 is TGTGCCAGCAGCCAAGAACTAGCGGGGGGATTAAACACCGGGGAGCTGTTTTTT.

This clone was seen a single time. In the same sample, other DNA sequences code for this CDR3. The rearrangement links TRBV19 to TRBJ1-3; D not certain. CDR3 length: 13 residues. Trimming shortened V by 4 bases and J by 0 bases, and 4 bases separated the two germline ends. The V gene's germline CDR1 is LNHDA and CDR2 SQIVND (reference sequence). The DNA for the CDR3 is TGTGCCAGTAGTACGGTCTCTGGAAACACCATATATTTT. This codes for CASSTVSGNTIYF.